Each of the 26 T cell receptor beta chains below was sequenced from the same sample in a study of CD4 T cells in relation to SARS-CoV-2 and coronaviruses. These receptors have no identified antigens. The unexposed donors gave CD4+ T cells in about 2011-2018, prior to COVID-19. After approximately 10 days of culture, CD4+ T cells were isolated. Some clones are missing from TCRdb's copy, which holds only in-frame ones; the method was immunoSEQ multiplex PCR. The data show tens of thousands of clones, roughly 78% seen once. The specimen sequenced was CD4+ T cells from PBMCs, cultured in vitro. These receptors were taken from a human donor in good health.

This rearrangement joins TRBV7-2 to TRBJ2-1; 8 nucleotides line up with TRBD2. The trim removed 0 bases at V and 9 bases at J, leaving 10 bases unmatched. CDR1 SGHTA and CDR2 FQGNSA come from the germline V gene. The CDR3 has 16 residues. In DNA form, the CDR3 reads TGTGCCAGCAGCTTAGCCCTGACCGGGGGGGCGGGTGAGCAGTTCTTC. Translated: CASSLALTGGAGEQFF.

The chain couples TRBV7-2 to TRBJ2-4, with unresolved D. V lost 1 base and J 6 bases, leaving 13 bases between the germline ends. Germline V CDR1 and CDR2: SGHTA, FQGNSA. This CDR3 region has 15 residues. CDR3 region: CASSLVSGARNIQYF. CDR3 coding DNA: TGTGCCAGCAGCTTAGTATCAGGAGCCCGAAACATTCAGTACTTC.

The chain links TRBV7-2 to TRBJ2-7, with 12 positions matching TRBD2. Unmatched junction bases numbered 2, after V lost 5 bases and J lost 3 bases. Looked up from germline, CDR1 is SGHTA and CDR2 is FQGNSA. This CDR3 region has 14 residues. The CDR3 protein is CASSMTSGGYEQYF. The CDR3 DNA reads as TGTGCCAGCAGCATGACTAGCGGGGGCTACGAGCAGTACTTC. Supplemented by reference TRBV7-2 and TRBJ2-7, the full variable domain reads GAGVSQSPSNKVTEKGKDVELRCDPISGHTALYWYRQSLGQGLEFLIYFQGNSAPDKSGLPSDRFSAERTGGSVSTLTIQRTQQEDSAVYLCASSMTSGGYEQYFGPGTRLTVT.

V is TRBV11-3 and J is TRBJ2-3; 11 positions agree with TRBD2. The CDR3 has 16 amino acids. CDR1 SGHNT and CDR2 YENEEA come from the germline V gene. With 3 bases clipped from V and 0 bases from J, the junction kept 2 bases outside the gene matches. CDR3 protein: CASSLIAGGSTDTQYF. The DNA of the CDR3 is TGTGCCAGCAGCTTGATAGCGGGGGGGAGCACAGATACGCAGTATTTT.

This clone was observed a single time. The V gene is TRBV3-1 (or the pseudogene TRBV3-2), the J gene TRBJ1-2; tentatively, D is TRBD1 (5 bases). The CDR3 has 18 amino acids. V was clipped by 0 bases and J by 3 bases, with 20 bases between them. Germline V gene data show CDR1 as LGHDT and CDR2 as YNNKEL (reference sequence). CDR3 nucleotides: TGTGCCAGCAGCCAAGATGATGGAGGGGCCTTACCTCACTATGGCTACACCTTC. This gives the protein CASSQDDGGALPHYGYTF.

This sequence joins TRBV29-1 and TRBJ1-4, with TRBD1 identical over 8 bases. CDR1 SQVTM and CDR2 ANQGSEA come from the germline V gene. The CDR3 spans 13 residues. V shed 6 bases, J shed 8 bases, and the junction held 8 bases outside the gene matches. The CDR3 DNA reads TGCAGCGTCGCCGGGACAGGAGGGGAAAAACTGTTTTTT. This encodes CSVAGTGGEKLFF.

The chain is built from TRBV10-1 and TRBJ2-3, with TRBD2 as a possible D gene (5 bases). V was clipped by 4 bases and J by 2 bases, with 10 bases between them. Germline V gene sequence: CDR1 WNHNN, CDR2 SYGVQD (reference sequence). This CDR3 region has 14 residues. CDR3 sequence: CASSATTATDTQYF. CDR3 coding DNA: TGCGCCAGCAGTGCGACTACTGCCACAGATACGCAGTATTTT.

The gene calls are TRBV12-5 and TRBJ2-7; no clear D. Germline CDR1 reads LGHNT; CDR2 reads FRNRAP. The CDR3 runs 12 residues. V was shortened by 7 bases and J by 2 bases, with 9 bases between the two germline ends. CDR3: CASAMNTYEQYF. In DNA, the CDR3 is TGTGCTAGTGCCATGAATACCTACGAGCAGTACTTC.

This clone was found a few times. The V gene is TRBV6-2 or TRBV6-3, the J gene TRBJ2-7, with 8 nucleotides matching TRBD1. The CDR3 length is 14 residues. V trimming: 5 bases; J trimming: 3 bases; junction bases outside the gene matches: 6. Germline V CDR1 and CDR2: MNHEY, SVGEGT. CDR3 sequence (DNA): TGTGCCAGCAGTCCCCAGGGGGCTAGCTACGAGCAGTACTTC. Amino acid sequence: CASSPQGASYEQYF.

The CDR3 DNA reads TGTGCCAGCAGGTTAGCGGGAGGGGTGAATGAGCAGTTCTTC. This gives the protein CASRLAGGVNEQFF. The V call is TRBV7-3, the J call TRBJ2-1; 11 bases agree with TRBD2. V was pared by 6 bases and J by 7 bases, with 5 bases of the junction left unmatched. The CDR3 loop spans 14 amino acids. The germline CDR1 and CDR2 sequences are SGHTA and FQGTGA. Using reference TRBV7-3 and TRBJ2-1 for the parts outside the CDR3, the full variable domain is GAGVSQTPSNKVTEKGKYVELRCDPISGHTALYWYRQSLGQGPEFLIYFQGTGAADDSGLPNDRFFAVRPEGSVSTLKIQRTERGDSAVYLCASRLAGGVNEQFFGPGTRLTVL.

This chain uses TRBV18 with TRBJ2-3; 8 positions agree with TRBD2. This CDR3 comprises 15 residues. V shed 3 bases, J shed 2 bases, and the junction held 4 bases outside the gene matches. Germline V gene sequence: CDR1 KGHSH, CDR2 LQKENI. The CDR3 spells CASSPAGGYTDTQYF. In DNA, the CDR3 is TGTGCCAGCTCACCCGCGGGGGGCTACACAGATACGCAGTATTTT.

J is TRBJ2-7 and V is TRBV12-3 or TRBV12-4, with D perhaps being TRBD1 or TRBD2 (5 bases each). There are 12 residues in the CDR3. Between the trimmed V and J ends, which lost 10 bases and 0 bases, there was a span of 10 bases. Written as DNA, the CDR3 is TGTGCCATTGGGACGGACTCCTACGAGCAGTACTTC. Encoded protein: CAIGTDSYEQYF.

The chain recombines TRBV28 with TRBJ2-2, with D possibly being TRBD1 (5 bases). V was cut by 0 bases and J by 4 bases, with 6 bases left in between. There are 14 residues in the CDR3. Germline V lookup: CDR1 MDHEN, CDR2 SYDVKM. The CDR3 nucleotides read TGTGCCAGCAGTTTATGGGACACCACCGGGGAGCTGTTTTTT. It encodes CASSLWDTTGELFF. The entire variable domain, with the rest obtained from reference TRBV28 and TRBJ2-2, is as follows: DVKVTQSSRYLVKRTGEKVFLECVQDMDHENMFWYRQDPGLGLRLIYFSYDVKMKEKGDIPEGYSVSREKKERFSLILESASTNQTSMYLCASSLWDTTGELFFGEGSRLTVL.

The chain couples TRBV11-2 to TRBJ1-4; D is possibly TRBD1 (5 bases). V gave up 0 bases and J gave up 1 base, with 6 bases separating them. Germline CDR1 reads SGHAT; CDR2 reads FQNNGV. The CDR3 extends over 15 amino acids. CDR3 loop: CASSLDGGTNEKLFF. The CDR3 DNA reads TGTGCCAGCAGCTTAGATGGGGGAACTAATGAAAAACTGTTTTTT.

V and J are TRBV5-1 and TRBJ2-3; D is ambiguous. V shed 0 bases and J shed 3 bases, with 14 bases lying between them. The length of the CDR3 is 16 residues. In germline, CDR1 is SGHRS, CDR2 YFSETQ. For the CDR3, the DNA is TGCGCCAGCAGCTTGGAGGGTCCGGTAGTGACAGATACGCAGTATTTT. Its protein is CASSLEGPVVTDTQYF.

The chain carries TRBV29-1 and TRBJ2-4; no firm D call. Trimming removed 8 bases at V and 4 bases at J, with 6 bases between. The CDR3 length is 10 residues. Germline lookup yields CDR1 SQVTM and CDR2 ANQGSEA. CDR3 sequence reads: CSSRKNIQYF. The CDR3 DNA follows: TGCAGCTCTCGGAAAAACATTCAGTACTTC.

This chain connects TRBV2 to TRBJ1-5, with D unclear. This CDR3 is built from 16 residues. Germline V CDR1 and CDR2: SNHLY, FYNNEI. V dropped 4 bases and J dropped 1 base, with 14 bases sitting between them. Written as DNA, the CDR3 is TGTGCCAGCAGTGGACAAGGAGGAAGGAGCAATCAGCCCCAGCATTTT. Its translation: CASSGQGGRSNQPQHF.

The J gene is TRBJ2-7, the V gene TRBV7-9, with 7 bases that match TRBD1. This CDR3 comprises 14 residues. The ends lost 5 bases at V and 3 bases at J; junction bases unmatched: 7. Germline loops: CDR1 SEHNR, CDR2 FQNEAQ (reference sequence). The CDR3 DNA is TGTGCCAGCAGCACCCTGGACAGGAGCTACGAGCAGTACTTC. Protein: CASSTLDRSYEQYF.

This clone has more than one count but fewer than ten. The V and J genes are TRBV7-2 and TRBJ2-2, with TRBD1 as a possible D gene (5 bases). The V end was cut by 10 bases, the J end by 2 bases, with 11 bases between. This CDR3 is 13 amino acids long. Germline V gene sequence: CDR1 SGHTA, CDR2 FQGNSA. CDR3 sequence reads: CAMGRSNTGELFF. The CDR3 coding sequence is TGTGCCATGGGGCGGAGTAACACCGGGGAGCTGTTTTTT.

The rearrangement links TRBV23-1 to TRBJ1-1, with D possibly TRBD1 on 6 matching bases. TRBV23-1 is reported as an ORF; its role is uncertain. The CDR3 length is 14 residues. V lost 4 bases to trimming and J lost 10 bases, with 19 bases between them. The CDR3 sequence is CASSPGASGGGAFF. The DNA of the CDR3 is TGCGCCAGCAGTCCGGGGGCTTCCGGAGGGGGAGCTTTCTTT.

V and J are TRBV5-4 and TRBJ2-7; 7 nucleotides line up with TRBD2. V lost 6 bases to trimming and J lost 6 bases; unmatched junction nucleotides: 12. The CDR3 loop spans 14 amino acids. The V gene's germline CDR1 is SGHNT and CDR2 YYREEE (reference sequence). The CDR3 sequence is CASNLGGRGTEQYF. The CDR3 DNA sequence: TGTGCCAGCAACCTAGGTGGGCGGGGGACCGAGCAGTACTTC.

The chain is built from TRBV5-1 and TRBJ1-1; D call uncertain. This CDR3 is built from 14 residues. V was trimmed by 0 bases and J by 2 bases, leaving 8 bases between them. Germline assignment: CDR1 SGHRS and CDR2 YFSETQ. The CDR3 DNA is TGCGCCAGCAGCTTGGGCCCCTTCAACACTGAAGCTTTCTTT. Its protein is CASSLGPFNTEAFF.

The genes are TRBV5-1 and TRBJ2-3, with a possible D match to TRBD2 (5 bases). Trimming took 6 bases from V and 0 from J, leaving 8 bases between them. The CDR3 spans 13 residues. From germline, CDR1 is SGHRS and CDR2 YFSETQ. As DNA, the CDR3 is TGCGCCAGCATGGGAGCTAGCACAGATACGCAGTATTTT. Its protein is CASMGASTDTQYF.

The chain has TRBV12-3 or TRBV12-4 and TRBJ1-5, with no clear D. The CDR3 has 13 residues. V lost 1 base, J lost 2 bases, and 3 bases lay in between. DNA of the CDR3: TGTGCCAGCAGTTTAGGACGCAATCAGCCCCAGCATTTT. Its protein is CASSLGRNQPQHF.

This clone counts as medium-sized. The chain joins TRBV9 to TRBJ2-5, with TRBD1 matching over 8 bases. CDR1 SGDLS and CDR2 YYNGEE come from the germline V gene. Trimming removed 1 base from V and 1 base from J; junction bases left unmatched: 6. This CDR3 spans 16 amino acids. CDR3 in amino acids: CASSVTTGVGQETQYF. The CDR3 DNA is TGTGCCAGCAGCGTAACGACAGGGGTGGGCCAAGAGACCCAGTACTTC.

The J gene is TRBJ2-7, the V gene TRBV19; 7 positions match TRBD1. V shed 3 bases and J 0 bases; nucleotides not matched to a gene: 8. CDR3 length: 16 amino acids. Germline CDR1 LNHDA, CDR2 SQIVND (reference sequence). The CDR3 loop is CASSITTGALSYEQYF. The CDR3, as DNA: TGTGCCAGTAGTATCACAACAGGGGCCCTCTCCTACGAGCAGTACTTC.